The 15 T cell receptor beta chains below all came from one sample that was sequenced in a study of T cells in Graves' hyperthyroidism and ophthalmopathy. Amplification yielded TCR beta CDR3 regions, with RNA transcripts as the source. TCR CDR3 regions were first amplified by RT-PCR with HTBI primers. One entry per CDR3 protein, called by TCRdb with MiXCR from the multiplex PCR reads. The data show over 350,000 distinct CDR3 sequences, under 20% seen once. Material for sequencing was blood. The receptor set was obtained from a man aged 18 to 35 with Graves' ophthalmopathy.

The chain joins TRBV4-1 to TRBJ1-2; no reliable D call. This CDR3 has 14 amino acids. Trimming removed 1 base at V and 3 bases at J, with 9 bases between. Germline CDR1 and CDR2: MGHRA and YSYEKL. As DNA, the CDR3 is TGCGCCAGCAGCCAAGTGGATACGGACTATGGCTACACCTTC. Its translation is CASSQVDTDYGYTF.

This clonotype occurred many times. This chain links TRBV20-1 with TRBJ1-5; a possible D gene is TRBD1 (6 bases). V lost 3 bases and J 9 bases, leaving 21 bases between the germline ends. The CDR3 runs 15 residues. From germline, CDR1 is DFQATT and CDR2 SNEGSKA (reference sequence). In nucleotides, the CDR3 is TGCAGTGCTAGCGGGTTGCAGGACAGCAGTCGGCCCCAGCATTTT. Its protein product is CSASGLQDSSRPQHF.

The sample holds a few counts of this clonotype. This chain uses TRBV12-5 with TRBJ2-2, with 7 bases identical to TRBD2. Per the germline V gene, CDR1 is LGHNT and CDR2 is FRNRAP. The junction had 7 bases not matched to a gene; V was cut back by 1 base and J by 5 bases. The CDR3 has 16 residues. The CDR3 DNA is TGTGCTAGTGGTTTGGGGGGGGGGGGGGAAACCGGGGAGCTGTTTTTT. It translates to CASGLGGGGETGELFF.

The rearrangement uses TRBV30 and TRBJ1-1; D unresolved. The germline V and J ends were trimmed by 0 bases and 6 bases, with 11 bases remaining between them. The CDR3 has 13 amino acids. Germline lookup yields CDR1 GTSNPN and CDR2 SVGIG (reference sequence). The CDR3 DNA is TGTGCCTGGAGTGTTAGGACGTTCTCTGAAGCTTTCTTT. Translating it yields CAWSVRTFSEAFF.

The rearrangement joins TRBV6-2 or TRBV6-3 to TRBJ1-1; no firm D call. The germline V gene encodes CDR1 MNHEY and CDR2 SVGEGT. V was cut by 2 bases and J by 8 bases, with 9 bases left in between. The CDR3 has 12 amino acids. CDR3 nucleotides: TGTGCCAGCAGTTACACATACAGCGAAGCTTTCTTT. Residues: CASSYTYSEAFF.

This clonotype has a handful of counts. The V call is TRBV20-1, the J call TRBJ2-5, with TRBD2 identical over 7 bases. The CDR3 contains 11 residues. Unmatched junction bases numbered 1, after V lost 6 bases and J lost 3 bases. CDR1 DFQATT and CDR2 SNEGSKA come from the germline V gene (reference sequence). The CDR3 here is CSAGTKETQYF. As DNA, the CDR3 is TGCAGTGCCGGGACTAAAGAGACCCAGTACTTC.

This clonotype has a count of ten or more. The V call is TRBV11-3, the J call TRBJ2-1, with no clear D. V lost 5 bases to trimming and J lost 0 bases, with 11 bases between them. Per the germline V gene, CDR1 is SGHNT and CDR2 is YENEEA. CDR3 size: 15 residues. The CDR3 nucleotides read TGTGCCAGCAGCGACGGCCAGAGCTCCTACAATGAGCAGTTCTTC. Protein sequence: CASSDGQSSYNEQFF.

This clonotype appeared a few times. The genes are TRBV27 and TRBJ2-1, with TRBD1 matching over 11 bases. Losses at the gene ends were 9 bases for V and 4 bases for J; bases not matched to a gene: 8. The CDR3 has 15 amino acids. Germline CDR1 reads MNHEY; CDR2 reads SMNVEV (reference sequence). The CDR3 loop reads CASVPGTGGYNEQFF. The CDR3 coding sequence is TGTGCCAGTGTCCCAGGGACAGGGGGTTACAATGAGCAGTTCTTC.

The rearrangement uses TRBV5-1 and TRBJ2-3; 11 positions match TRBD2. V was clipped by 0 bases and J by 0 bases; unmatched bases: 6. This CDR3 spans 18 amino acids. Germline CDR1 reads SGHRS; CDR2 reads YFSETQ. Here the CDR3 DNA reads TGCGCCAGCAGCTTGGTCCCTAGCGGGGGGATGAGCACAGATACGCAGTATTTT. It specifies CASSLVPSGGMSTDTQYF.

This clonotype appeared a few times. The chain employs TRBV6-1 and TRBJ2-5, with 9 nucleotides matching TRBD1. This CDR3 has 16 amino acids. Germline V gene data show CDR1 as MNHNS and CDR2 as SASEGT. V lost 2 bases to trimming and J lost 4 bases; unmatched junction nucleotides: 8. The CDR3 loop is CASSEWGQGVGETQYF. For the CDR3, the DNA is TGTGCCAGCAGTGAATGGGGACAGGGTGTTGGAGAGACCCAGTACTTC.

The chain combines TRBV6-1 with TRBJ1-4; 7 nucleotides line up with TRBD1. This CDR3 spans 14 amino acids. The ends lost 8 bases at V and 4 bases at J; junction bases unmatched: 7. The germline CDR1 and CDR2 sequences are MNHNS and SASEGT. CDR3 region: CASGGGTDNEKLFF. For the CDR3, the DNA is TGTGCCAGCGGGGGGGGGACAGATAATGAAAAACTGTTTTTT.

This clonotype was detected many times. This sequence joins TRBV11-2 and TRBJ2-1; D is unresolved. This CDR3 has 14 amino acids. Germline V gives CDR1 SGHAT, CDR2 FQNNGV. Trimming removed 1 base from V and 4 bases from J, with 8 bases in between. CDR3 protein: CASSLGTSYNEQFF. DNA for the CDR3: TGTGCCAGCAGCTTAGGGACGAGTTACAATGAGCAGTTCTTC.

A few counts support this clonotype. J is TRBJ2-1 and V is TRBV15, with D perhaps matching TRBD2 (6 bases). V was shortened by 1 base and J by 7 bases, with 11 bases between the two germline ends. The length of the CDR3 is 14 residues. Germline V lookup: CDR1 LNHNV, CDR2 YYDKDF (reference sequence). CDR3 nucleotide sequence: TGTGCCACCAGCAGAGCGGGGGAATTGAATGAGCAGTTCTTC. It codes for CATSRAGELNEQFF.

This clonotype was counted ten times or more. This chain joins TRBV3-1 and TRBJ1-1; the D is unclear. Germline V gene sequence: CDR1 LGHDT, CDR2 YNNKEL (reference sequence). V lost 0 bases to trimming and J lost 10 bases, with 12 bases between them. The CDR3 spans 13 residues. In DNA, the CDR3 is TGTGCCAGCAGCCAAGAGGGAGCCGGGCGAGCTTTCTTT. Residues: CASSQEGAGRAFF.

This clonotype was found many times. V and J are TRBV3-1 and TRBJ1-3, with D unclear. CDR3 length: 14 residues. Germline assignment: CDR1 LGHDT and CDR2 YNNKEL (reference sequence). The V end was cut by 2 bases, the J end by 0 bases, with 5 bases between. In DNA, the CDR3 is TGTGCCAGCAGCCAAAAAGACTCTGGAAACACCATATATTTT. Translating gives CASSQKDSGNTIYF.